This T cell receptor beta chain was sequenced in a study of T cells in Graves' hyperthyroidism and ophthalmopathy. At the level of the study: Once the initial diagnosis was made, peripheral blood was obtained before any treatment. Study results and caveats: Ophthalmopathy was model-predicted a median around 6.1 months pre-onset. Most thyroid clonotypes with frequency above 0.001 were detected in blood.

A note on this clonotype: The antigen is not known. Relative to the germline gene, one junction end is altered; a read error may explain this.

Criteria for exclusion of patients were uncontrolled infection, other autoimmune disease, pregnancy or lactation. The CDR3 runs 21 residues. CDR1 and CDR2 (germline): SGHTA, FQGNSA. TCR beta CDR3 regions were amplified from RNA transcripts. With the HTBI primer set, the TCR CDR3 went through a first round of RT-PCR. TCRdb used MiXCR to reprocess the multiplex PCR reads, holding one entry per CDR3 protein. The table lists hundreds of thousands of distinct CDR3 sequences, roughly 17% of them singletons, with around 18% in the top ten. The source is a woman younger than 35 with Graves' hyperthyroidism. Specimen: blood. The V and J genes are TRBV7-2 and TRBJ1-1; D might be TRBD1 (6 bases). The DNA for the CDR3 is TGTGCCAGCAGCTTATGGTACAGGGCGGCCTCCACCCCCCACCAATACACTGAAGTTTTCTTT. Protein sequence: CASSLWYRAASTPHQYTEVFF.